A selection of T cell receptor beta chains follows, all from one sample in a study of metastatic and nonmetastatic thyroid tumors. TCRdb re-called the PCR reads via MiXCR. The top ten clones hold about 32% of a sample with 31,000 or so clones, roughly 29% of them seen once. Sequencing used blood. Source of these receptors: a female donor with papillary thyroid cancer or a benign thyroid nodule (not recorded which). Some clones in this sample may be carry-over from other donors' samples. CDR3s include the opening cysteine and the closing phenylalanine or tryptophan. D genes are given only for firm matches. Size tells how often a clone was seen (once, few, many) or the class of an expanded clone, and some rows leave it out.

D,V,J,size,CDR3,DNA
.,TRBV10-1,TRBJ2-3,few,CASSPGSTDTQYF,TGCGCCAGCAGTCCGGGGAGCACAGATACGCAGTATTTT
TRBD2,TRBV5-1,TRBJ2-1,.,CASRGTSESNEQFF,TGCGCCAGCAGGGGGACTAGCGAGTCCAATGAGCAGTTCTTC
.,TRBV5-1,TRBJ1-3,few,CASSLEGRSSGNTIYF,TGCGCCAGCAGCTTGGAGGGACGGTCATCTGGAAACACCATATATTTT
TRBD2,TRBV5-6,TRBJ2-1,many,CASSLVSGRRNEQFF,TGTGCCAGCAGCTTGGTCAGCGGGAGGAGGAATGAGCAGTTCTTC
TRBD1,TRBV20-1,TRBJ1-4,.,CSATGTGNEKLFF,TGCAGTGCCACCGGGACAGGGAATGAAAAACTGTTTTTT
TRBD1,TRBV28,TRBJ2-7,.,CASKSPGQSDYEQYF,TGTGCCAGCAAGTCTCCGGGACAGAGTGATTACGAGCAGTACTTC
.,TRBV13,TRBJ1-1,.,CASSGGDKAFF,TGTGCCAGCAGCGGAGGGGACAAAGCTTTCTTT
.,TRBV20-1,TRBJ2-6,.,CSAREDSGANVLTF,TGCAGTGCTAGAGAGGACTCTGGGGCCAACGTCCTGACTTTC
.,TRBV19,TRBJ2-7,few,CASSNTYEQYF,TGTGCCAGTAGCAACACCTACGAGCAGTACTTC
TRBD1,TRBV4-1,TRBJ1-6,once,CASNPHLWGQFNSPLHF,TGCGCCAGCAACCCTCACCTCTGGGGACAGTTTAATTCACCCCTCCACTTT
.,TRBV20-1,TRBJ1-3,many,CSATLRSSGNTIYF,TGCAGTGCTACCCTTAGAAGCTCTGGAAACACCATATATTTT
.,TRBV6-5,TRBJ1-6,few,CASSYSVGAYNSPLHF,TGTGCCAGCAGTTACTCGGTTGGAGCTTATAATTCACCCCTCCACTTT
.,TRBV19,TRBJ2-7,.,CASSWSRDSYEQYF,TGTGCCAGTAGTTGGTCGAGGGACTCCTACGAGCAGTACTTC